Here is one TCR beta chain with its context. Its matching antigen is unknown. This sample was included in a study of response to subunit inactivated influenza vaccine. Broader study findings: The authors suggested that few new T cells are recruited per seasonal influenza vaccination.

One entry per CDR3 protein results from TCRdb running MiXCR on the RT-PCR reads. The sample shows over 300,000 distinct CDR3 sequences, 20% to 25% of them seen only once. The germline V gene encodes CDR1 LGHDT and CDR2 YNNKEL (reference sequence). V was shortened by 4 bases and J by 7 bases, with 14 bases between the two germline ends. The CDR3 runs 14 residues. This chain links TRBV3-1 with TRBJ2-1; maybe TRBD2 (6 bases). The sample here was PBMCs from blood, taken 21 months after vaccination. The TCR comes from a man between 50 and 70 years old who received an inactivated influenza vaccine. CDR3 region: CASSPRGAGNEQFF. The DNA of the CDR3 is TGTGCCAGCAGCCCCCGAGGGGCGGGGAATGAGCAGTTCTTC.